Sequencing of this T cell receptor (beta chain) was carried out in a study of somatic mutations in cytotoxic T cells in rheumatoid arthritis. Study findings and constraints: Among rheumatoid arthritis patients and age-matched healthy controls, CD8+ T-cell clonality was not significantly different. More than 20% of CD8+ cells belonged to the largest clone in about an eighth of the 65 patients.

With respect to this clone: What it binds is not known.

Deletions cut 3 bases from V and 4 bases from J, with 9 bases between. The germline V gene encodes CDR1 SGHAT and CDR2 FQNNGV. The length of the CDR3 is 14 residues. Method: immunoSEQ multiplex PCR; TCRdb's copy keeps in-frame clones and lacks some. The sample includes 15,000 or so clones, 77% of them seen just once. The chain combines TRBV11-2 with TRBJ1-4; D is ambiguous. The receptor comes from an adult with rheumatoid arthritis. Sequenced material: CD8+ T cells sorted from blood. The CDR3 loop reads CASSFTNSNEKLFF. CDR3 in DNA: TGTGCCAGCAGCTTCACGAACAGTAATGAAAAACTGTTTTTT.